Presented here are 27 T cell receptor beta chains from one specimen sequenced in a study of human T cells and chemical hapten exposure. TCRdb ran MiXCR on the RACE reads and lists one entry per CDR3 protein. The repertoire holds 90,000 to 140,000 distinct CDR3 sequences, with 30% to 35% as singletons. Time point: patch test 3, about 24 weeks after DPC sensitization. Specified treatment: therapeutic diphenylcyclopropenone sensitization with weekly scalp DPC. The material sequenced was whole blood, taken in connection with sensitization to the hapten diphenylcyclopropenone (DPC). Receptors originate from a man in his forties or fifties with alopecia areata. Some clones in this sample may be carry-over from other donors' samples.

The CDR3 nucleotides are TGTGCCAGCAGGACTAGCGGGAGTGGGGATACGCAGTATTTT. It specifies CASRTSGSGDTQYF. The rearrangement uses TRBV12-3 or TRBV12-4 and TRBJ2-3, with 12 positions matching TRBD2. This CDR3 has 14 residues. V was clipped by 6 bases and J by 6 bases; unmatched bases: 4.

This clonotype was seen more than once but under ten times. The chain employs TRBV28 and TRBJ1-5, with D unclear. Trimming removed 0 bases from V and 7 bases from J, with 4 bases in between. The germline V gene has CDR1 MDHEN and CDR2 SYDVKM. This CDR3 spans 12 amino acids. This CDR3 is CASSLWNQPQHF. The CDR3 nucleotides are TGTGCCAGCAGTTTATGGAACCAGCCCCAGCATTTT.

This clonotype was seen only a few times. V gene TRBV15 combines with J gene TRBJ2-4, with unresolved D. Germline assignment: CDR1 LNHNV and CDR2 YYDKDF (reference sequence). The CDR3 length is 13 residues. Trimming removed 3 bases from V and 0 bases from J, with 3 bases in between. CDR3 coding DNA: TGTGCCACCAGCAGCCAAGCCAAAAACATTCAGTACTTC. It is translated as CATSSQAKNIQYF.

The CDR3 protein is CASSLSTGSNQPQHF. The CDR3 nucleotides are TGTGCCAGCAGTTTGTCAACAGGTAGCAATCAGCCCCAGCATTTT. The J gene is TRBJ1-5, the V gene TRBV12-3 or TRBV12-4; the D gene is possibly TRBD1 (5 bases). V was trimmed by 3 bases and J by 0 bases, leaving 9 bases between them. This CDR3 is built from 15 residues.

The J gene is TRBJ2-7, the V gene TRBV21-1; TRBD2 is the table's D call, not checked against the DNA. TRBV21-1 is an annotated pseudogene. The CDR3 is 16 residues long. CDR3 protein: CASSKEPGLASYEQYV. The CDR3 DNA reads TGTGCCAGCAGCAAAGAACCGGGACTAGCATCCTACGAGCAGTACGTC.

Remarks on this clonotype: Because the CDR3's place on the DNA is in doubt, the DNA is left out and the CDR3 is given as listed by TCRdb. This chain joins TRBV21-1 and TRBJ2-2; TRBD2 reflects the table's D call only, with no check against the DNA. TRBV21-1 is a documented pseudogene. The CDR3 adds up to 15 amino acids, both ends counted. The CDR3 here is CASSSWGRGIGELFF.

This clonotype was counted at least ten times. The genes are TRBV6-5 and TRBJ2-1; D not certain. There are 15 residues in the CDR3. Germline V CDR1 and CDR2: MNHEY, SVGAGI. Trimming took off 6 bases at V and 0 bases at J, with 12 bases between the two ends. CDR3 in DNA: TGTGCCAGCAGCCCGGACGAGAGCTCCTACAATGAGCAGTTCTTC. It encodes CASSPDESSYNEQFF.

This clonotype was seen a handful of times. This sequence joins TRBV21-1 and TRBJ2-7. TRBV21-1 is labeled a pseudogene. CDR3 length: 10 amino acids. The chain's CDR3 is CASSAYEQYV. Written as DNA, the CDR3 is TGTGCCAGCAGCGCGTACGAGCAGTACGTC.

The chain combines TRBV11-2 with TRBJ1-4; D remains ambiguous. The germline CDR1 and CDR2 sequences are SGHAT and FQNNGV. V dropped 0 bases and J dropped 6 bases, with 11 bases sitting between them. The CDR3 covers 15 residues. Written as DNA, the CDR3 is TGTGCCAGCAGCTTAGAGTCAACGGGGTATGAAAAACTGTTTTTT. Protein product: CASSLESTGYEKLFF.

This clonotype was seen a handful of times. This chain links TRBV12-3 or TRBV12-4 with TRBJ1-3; D gene ambiguous. The CDR3 runs to 12 residues. V lost 6 bases and J lost 4, with 7 bases in between. This CDR3 reads CASRLQGNTIYF. CDR3 DNA: TGTGCCAGCAGGCTTCAGGGAAACACCATATATTTT.

The chain has TRBV11-1 and TRBJ2-3, with 10 bases lining up with TRBD2. V dropped 0 bases and J dropped 4; count of bases not matched to a gene: 4. The germline gives CDR1 SGHAT, CDR2 FQDESV (reference sequence). This CDR3 spans 16 amino acids. The CDR3 loop reads CASSLAQLAGSDTQYF. The CDR3, as DNA: TGTGCCAGCAGCTTAGCGCAACTAGCGGGATCAGATACGCAGTATTTT.

The gene calls are TRBV20-1 and TRBJ2-1, with 11 positions matching TRBD2. Trimming cost V 3 bases and J 8 bases; bases outside gene matches: 6. Germline CDR1 DFQATT, CDR2 SNEGSKA (reference sequence). CDR3 length: 14 residues. CDR3 DNA sequence: TGCAGTGCTAGTGAGCCTAGCGGGAGGTATGAGCAGTTCTTC. It is translated as CSASEPSGRYEQFF.

This clonotype was counted at least ten times. V is TRBV7-2 and J is TRBJ2-3; D remains ambiguous. V lost 5 bases and J 6 bases, leaving 12 bases between the germline ends. CDR3 length: 13 residues. Germline V gives CDR1 SGHTA, CDR2 FQGNSA. The CDR3 loop reads CASSVDARDTQYF. The CDR3 nucleotides read TGTGCCAGCAGCGTCGACGCTAGGGATACGCAGTATTTT.

This chain connects TRBV28 to TRBJ2-5; 16 nucleotides agree with TRBD2. The germline gives CDR1 MDHEN, CDR2 SYDVKM. V dropped 6 bases and J dropped 5; count of bases not matched to a gene: 3. The CDR3 runs to 15 residues. The CDR3 sequence is CASRGLAGGMETQYF. The CDR3 DNA is TGTGCCAGCAGGGGACTAGCGGGAGGGATGGAGACCCAGTACTTC.

This clonotype was found many times. The V and J genes are TRBV5-1 and TRBJ2-4, with TRBD1 as a possible D gene (5 bases). Germline CDR1 is SGHRS and CDR2 is YFSETQ. Trimming removed 1 base from V and 0 bases from J, with 11 bases in between. The CDR3 totals 16 residues. CDR3 nucleotide sequence: TGCGCCAGCAGCTTGCTGGGGCTCCTAGCCAAAAACATTCAGTACTTC. This translates into CASSLLGLLAKNIQYF. Drawing the rest from reference TRBV5-1 and TRBJ2-4, the complete variable domain is KAGVTQTPRYLIKTRGQQVTLSCSPISGHRSVSWYQQTPGQGLQFLFEYFSETQRNKGNFPGRFSGRQFSNSRSEMNVSTLELGDSALYLCASSLLGLLAKNIQYFGAGTRLSVL.

This clonotype was observed a few times. The chain combines TRBV5-1 with TRBJ2-2; 8 nucleotides agree with TRBD2. Looked up from germline, CDR1 is SGHRS and CDR2 is YFSETQ. V was pared by 1 base and J by 1 base, with 15 bases of the junction left unmatched. The CDR3 runs 20 residues. DNA for the CDR3: TGCGCCAGCAGCTTGATAAACGTCCCGGGACTAGTACAGAACACCGGGGAGCTGTTTTTT. It translates to CASSLINVPGLVQNTGELFF.

The J gene is TRBJ2-1, the V gene TRBV25-1; 10 bases agree with TRBD1. V lost 9 bases to trimming and J lost 8 bases; unmatched junction nucleotides: 13. Germline values: CDR1 MGHDK, CDR2 SYGVNS. The CDR3 runs to 15 residues. The CDR3 DNA reads TGTGCCAGTGGGGGTCGAGACAGGGGGCATGATGAGCAGTTCTTC. This encodes CASGGRDRGHDEQFF. Supplemented by reference TRBV25-1 and TRBJ2-1, the full variable domain reads EADIYQTPRYLVIGTGKKITLECSQTMGHDKMYWYQQDPGMELHLIHYSYGVNSTEKGDLSSESTVSRIRTEHFPLTLESARPSHTSQYLCASGGRDRGHDEQFFGPGTRLTVL.

The chain has TRBV28 and TRBJ1-5; TRBD1 is a possible D gene (6 bases). The germline V and J ends were trimmed by 6 bases and 7 bases, with 19 bases remaining between them. Germline V lookup: CDR1 MDHEN, CDR2 SYDVKM. The CDR3 runs to 15 residues. CDR3 in DNA: TGTGCCAGCAGCGCGAACAGGGTAGAGGGCCAGCCCCAGCATTTT. Amino acid sequence: CASSANRVEGQPQHF.

This clonotype was detected only a few times. The J gene is TRBJ1-2, the V gene TRBV6-2 or TRBV6-3; tentatively, D is TRBD1 (5 bases). From germline, CDR1 is MNHEY and CDR2 SVGEGT. This CDR3 has 16 residues. The V end lost 4 bases, the J end lost 6 bases, and 21 bases lay between the germline ends. The CDR3 bases are TGTGCCAGCAGTTTTGGGACGGCAACTATTCTAAATGGCTACACCTTC. Translating gives CASSFGTATILNGYTF.

This clonotype was observed a handful of times. The rearrangement joins TRBV5-1 to TRBJ2-4; D may be TRBD2 (5 bases). The germline V and J ends were trimmed by 4 bases and 7 bases, with 12 bases remaining between them. Germline CDR1 reads SGHRS; CDR2 reads YFSETQ. The CDR3 length is 13 residues. The CDR3 region has the DNA TGCGCCAGCAGCAGCCGGGAAACGAACATTCAGTACTTC. This encodes CASSSRETNIQYF.

The chain is built from TRBV5-1 and TRBJ1-1; maybe TRBD1 (6 bases). V was trimmed by 4 bases and J by 1 base, leaving 14 bases between them. Germline CDR1 reads SGHRS; CDR2 reads YFSETQ. The CDR3 is 15 residues long. CDR3 bases: TGCGCCAGCAGCCAACAGGGCCCCCAGAACACTGAAGCTTTCTTT. It yields the protein CASSQQGPQNTEAFF.

This clonotype was detected only a few times. V gene TRBV29-1 combines with J gene TRBJ2-1, with D tentatively TRBD1 (5 bases). V shed 4 bases and J shed 0 bases, with 25 bases lying between them. CDR1 and CDR2 from the germline V gene are SQVTM and ANQGSEA. The CDR3 is 19 amino acids. The CDR3 nucleotides read TGCAGCGTTGGGGGCGGCGGACACGATTTAAGAAGCTCCTACAATGAGCAGTTCTTC. It yields the protein CSVGGGGHDLRSSYNEQFF.

The chain employs TRBV20-1 and TRBJ2-3; D unclear. The ends were cut back, 3 bases at V and 5 bases at J, with 3 bases in the middle. Germline assignment: CDR1 DFQATT and CDR2 SNEGSKA (reference sequence). CDR3 length: 10 amino acids. DNA of the CDR3: TGCAGTGCTAGGATAGATACGCAGTATTTT. Protein sequence: CSARIDTQYF.

A few counts support this clonotype. V is TRBV5-1 and J is TRBJ2-5; TRBD2 matches at 13 bases. V dropped 0 bases and J dropped 4; count of bases not matched to a gene: 0. CDR3 length: 15 residues. CDR1 is SGHRS, CDR2 YFSETQ, per germline. The CDR3 nucleotides read TGCGCCAGCAGCTTGGGACTAGCGGGAGGAGAGACCCAGTACTTC. Amino acids: CASSLGLAGGETQYF. The full variable domain, completed using reference TRBV5-1 and TRBJ2-5, is KAGVTQTPRYLIKTRGQQVTLSCSPISGHRSVSWYQQTPGQGLQFLFEYFSETQRNKGNFPGRFSGRQFSNSRSEMNVSTLELGDSALYLCASSLGLAGGETQYFGPGTRLLVL.

V is TRBV12-1 and J is TRBJ2-1; TRBD1 is the table's D call and was not checked against the DNA. TRBV12-1 is termed a pseudogene. CDR3 length equals 17 residues. CDR3 amino acids: CASARSTPGRGSDEQFF. The CDR3 DNA sequence: TGTGCCAGCGCCAGATCAACCCCGGGGCGAGGGTCAGATGAGCAGTTCTTC.

The chain employs TRBV6-5 and TRBJ2-7, with D possibly matching TRBD1 (5 bases). Per the germline V gene, CDR1 is MNHEY and CDR2 is SVGAGI. Trimming cost V 3 bases and J 0 bases, with 15 bases left between them. CDR3 length: 16 residues. The CDR3 region has the DNA TGTGCCAGCAGTTATACAAGACAGTCAAGCTCCTACGAGCAGTACTTC. Its protein product is CASSYTRQSSSYEQYF.

The chain links TRBV30 to TRBJ1-2; the D gene is possibly TRBD1 (6 bases). Trimming pared 4 bases from V and 1 base from J, leaving 16 bases between. Looked up from germline, CDR1 is GTSNPN and CDR2 is SVGIG (reference sequence). The length of the CDR3 is 15 residues. This CDR3 reads CAWNSGGLINYGYTF. The CDR3 bases are TGTGCCTGGAATTCCGGGGGCCTAATTAACTATGGCTACACCTTC.